This TCR beta chain was sequenced during a study of T-cell memory formation after mild COVID-19. Across the study: Clusters were largely donor specific. Study results and limitations: A second wave of clones peaked on day 37, and their SARS-CoV-2 specificity went unconfirmed. The finding that pre-infection memory included some responding clones suggested that cross-reactive memory joined. Mostly located in CM and EM were contracting CD4+ clones, with contracting CD8+ clones located in EMRA.

This CDR3 contains 13 residues. V was pared by 0 bases and J by 6 bases, with 9 bases between. Germline V CDR1 and CDR2: MNHEY, SVGEGT. TCRdb re-called the 5' RACE reads with MiXCR, one entry per CDR3 protein. Of approximately 260,000 distinct CDR3 sequences listed, over 15% are singletons. Details on this clonotype: No antigen is known for it.

The TCR sequence derives from a man between 18 and 35 years old who had mild COVID-19 (a few samples of this study predate the infection). Cell type and time point are not known. This chain uses TRBV6-2 or TRBV6-3 with TRBJ2-7, with unresolved D. What was sequenced was PBMCs or a T cell subset sorted from them (not recorded which). The DNA for the CDR3 is TGTGCCAGCAGTTACTCGATGACGGGCGAGCAGTACGTC. Translation: CASSYSMTGEQYV.